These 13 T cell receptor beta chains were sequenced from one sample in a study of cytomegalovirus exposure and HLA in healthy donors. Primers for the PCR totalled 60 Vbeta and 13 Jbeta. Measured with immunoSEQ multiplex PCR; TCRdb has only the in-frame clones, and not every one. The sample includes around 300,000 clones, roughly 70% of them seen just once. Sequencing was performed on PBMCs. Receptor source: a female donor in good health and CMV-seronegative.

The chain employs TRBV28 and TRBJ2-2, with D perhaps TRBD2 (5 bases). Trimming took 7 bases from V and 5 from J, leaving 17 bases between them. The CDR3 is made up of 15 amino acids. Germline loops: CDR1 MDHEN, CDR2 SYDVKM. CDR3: CASIKSSSGTGELFF. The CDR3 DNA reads TGTGCCAGCATAAAGTCCTCGTCGGGAACCGGGGAGCTGTTTTTT.

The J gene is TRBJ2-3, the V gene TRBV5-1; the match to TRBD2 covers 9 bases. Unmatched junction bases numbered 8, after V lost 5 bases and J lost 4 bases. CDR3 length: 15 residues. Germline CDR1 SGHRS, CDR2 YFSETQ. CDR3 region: CASSSLAGHPDTQYF. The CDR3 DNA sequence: TGCGCCAGCAGTTCCCTAGCGGGACACCCAGATACGCAGTATTTT.

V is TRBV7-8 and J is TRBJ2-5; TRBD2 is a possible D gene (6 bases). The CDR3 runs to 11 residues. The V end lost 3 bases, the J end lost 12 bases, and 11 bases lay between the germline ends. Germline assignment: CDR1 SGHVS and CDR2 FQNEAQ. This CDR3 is CASSFSSSEYF. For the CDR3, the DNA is TGTGCCAGCAGCTTTTCTTCTAGCGAGTACTTC.

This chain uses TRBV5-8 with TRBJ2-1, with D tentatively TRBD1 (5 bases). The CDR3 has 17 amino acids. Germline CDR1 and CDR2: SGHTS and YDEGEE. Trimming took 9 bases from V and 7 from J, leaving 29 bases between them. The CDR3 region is CATTRTDSRTWRNEQFF. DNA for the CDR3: TGTGCCACCACTCGGACCGACAGTAGGACATGGAGAAATGAGCAGTTCTTC. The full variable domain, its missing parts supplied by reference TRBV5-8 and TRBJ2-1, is EAGVTQSPTHLIKTRGQQATLRCSPISGHTSVYWYQQALGLGLQFLLWYDEGEERNRGNFPPRFSGRQFPNYSSELNVNALELEDSALYLCATTRTDSRTWRNEQFFGPGTRLTVL.

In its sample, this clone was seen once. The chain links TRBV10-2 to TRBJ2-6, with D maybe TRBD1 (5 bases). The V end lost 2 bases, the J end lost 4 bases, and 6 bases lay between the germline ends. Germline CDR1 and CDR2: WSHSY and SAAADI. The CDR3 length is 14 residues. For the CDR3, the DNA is TGCGCCAGCAGTGAGGGGGCGGGGGCCAACGTCCTGACTTTC. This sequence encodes CASSEGAGANVLTF.

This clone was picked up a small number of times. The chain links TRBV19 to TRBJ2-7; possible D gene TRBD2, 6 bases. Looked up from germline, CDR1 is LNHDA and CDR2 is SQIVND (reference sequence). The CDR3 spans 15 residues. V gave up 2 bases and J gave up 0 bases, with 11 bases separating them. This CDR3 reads CASSIYGGSSYEQYF. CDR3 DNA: TGTGCCAGTAGTATATACGGGGGTTCCTCCTACGAGCAGTACTTC.

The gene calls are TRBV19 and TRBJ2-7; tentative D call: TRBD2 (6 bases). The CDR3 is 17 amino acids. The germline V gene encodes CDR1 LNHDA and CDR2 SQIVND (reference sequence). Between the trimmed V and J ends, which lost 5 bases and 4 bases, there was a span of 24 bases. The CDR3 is CASSPLGRQLGVYEQYF. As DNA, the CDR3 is TGTGCCAGTAGTCCGCTCGGGAGACAGTTAGGGGTTTACGAGCAGTACTTC.

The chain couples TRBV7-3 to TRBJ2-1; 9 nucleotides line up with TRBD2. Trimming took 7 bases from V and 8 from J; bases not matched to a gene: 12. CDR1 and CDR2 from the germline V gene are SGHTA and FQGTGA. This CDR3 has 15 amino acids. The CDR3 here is CASILGTSSVHEQFF. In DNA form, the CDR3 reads TGTGCCAGCATCCTCGGGACTAGCTCCGTCCATGAGCAGTTCTTC.

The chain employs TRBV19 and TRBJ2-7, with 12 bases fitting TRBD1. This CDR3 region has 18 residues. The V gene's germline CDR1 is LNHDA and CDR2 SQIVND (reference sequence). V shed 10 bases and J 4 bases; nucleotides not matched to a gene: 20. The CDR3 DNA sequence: TGTGCCATCCGAAGTAGCGGCGGGACAGGGGGCAGGAGGTACGAGCAGTACTTC. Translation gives CAIRSSGGTGGRRYEQYF. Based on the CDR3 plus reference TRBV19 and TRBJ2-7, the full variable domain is DGGITQSPKYLFRKEGQNVTLSCEQNLNHDAMYWYRQDPGQGLRLIYYSQIVNDFQKGDIAEGYSVSREKKESFPLTVTSAQKNPTAFYLCAIRSSGGTGGRRYEQYFGPGTRLTVT.

The CDR3, as DNA: TGCGCCAGCAGCTTGCAGGATGAGACCCAGTACTTC. Protein sequence: CASSLQDETQYF. The gene calls are TRBV5-1 and TRBJ2-5; D unclear. Deletions cut 1 base from V and 5 bases from J, with 6 bases between. Germline V gene data show CDR1 as SGHRS and CDR2 as YFSETQ. There are 12 residues in the CDR3.

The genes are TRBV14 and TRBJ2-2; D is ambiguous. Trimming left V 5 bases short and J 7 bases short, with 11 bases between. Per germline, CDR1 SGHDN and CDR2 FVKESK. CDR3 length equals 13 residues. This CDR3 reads CASSGPGFGELFF. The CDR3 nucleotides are TGTGCCAGCAGCGGGCCCGGTTTCGGGGAGCTGTTTTTT.

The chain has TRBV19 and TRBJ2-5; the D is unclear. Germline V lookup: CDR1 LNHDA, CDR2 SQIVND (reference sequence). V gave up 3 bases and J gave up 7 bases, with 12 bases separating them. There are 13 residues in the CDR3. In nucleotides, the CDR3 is TGTGCCAGTAGTATGGCCGTTCCGGGGACCCAGTACTTC. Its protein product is CASSMAVPGTQYF.

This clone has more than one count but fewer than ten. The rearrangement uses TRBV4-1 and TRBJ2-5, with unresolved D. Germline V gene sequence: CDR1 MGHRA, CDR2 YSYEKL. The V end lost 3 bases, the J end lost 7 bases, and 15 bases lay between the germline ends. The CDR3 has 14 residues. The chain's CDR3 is CASSHPRVTGTQYF. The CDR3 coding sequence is TGCGCCAGCAGCCATCCTCGGGTCACGGGGACCCAGTACTTC.